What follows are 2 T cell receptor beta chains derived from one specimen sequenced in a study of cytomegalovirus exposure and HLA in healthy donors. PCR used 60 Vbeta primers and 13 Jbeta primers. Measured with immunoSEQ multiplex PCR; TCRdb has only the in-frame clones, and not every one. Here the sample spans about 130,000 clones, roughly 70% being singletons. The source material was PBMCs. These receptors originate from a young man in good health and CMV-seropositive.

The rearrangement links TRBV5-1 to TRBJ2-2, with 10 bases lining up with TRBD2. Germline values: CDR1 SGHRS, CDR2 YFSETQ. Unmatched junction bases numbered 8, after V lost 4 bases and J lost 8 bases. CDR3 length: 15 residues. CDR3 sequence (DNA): TGCGCCAGCAGCCCCTCCGGGACTAGCGCTGGGGAGCTGTTTTTT. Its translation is CASSPSGTSAGELFF.

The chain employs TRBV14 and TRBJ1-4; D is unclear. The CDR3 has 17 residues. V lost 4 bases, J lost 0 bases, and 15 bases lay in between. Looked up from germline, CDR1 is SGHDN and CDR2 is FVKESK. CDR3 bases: TGTGCCAGCAGCCGGAGGACGCGTCCCACAACTAATGAAAAACTGTTTTTT. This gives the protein CASSRRTRPTTNEKLFF.